What follows is one T cell receptor (beta chain) and its context. Assay used: immunoSEQ multiplex PCR; TCRdb lists only in-frame clones, some missing. The sample carries around 250,000 clones, about 88% recorded once. This CDR3 contains 15 residues. The V gene's germline CDR1 is SGHDN and CDR2 FVKESK. The J segment lost 5 bases and the V segment lost 4 bases, leaving 10 bases of the junction unmatched. The data originate from a study of blood T cell repertoires in COVID-19. The sequence was collected from a man aged 18 to 30 with active or convalescent COVID-19. V is TRBV14 and J is TRBJ2-7; 8 bases line up with TRBD2. Sequenced input: peripheral blood. CDR3 sequence: CASSRRAGGVHEQYF. CDR3 nucleotides: TGTGCCAGCAGCCGAAGGGCGGGGGGTGTCCACGAGCAGTACTTC. Variable domain in full (rest from reference TRBV14 and TRBJ2-7): EAGVTQFPSHSVIEKGQTVTLRCDPISGHDNLYWYRRVMGKEIKFLLHFVKESKQDESGMPNNRFLAERTGGTYSTLKVQPAELEDSGVYFCASSRRAGGVHEQYFGPGTRLTVT.